These 2 T cell receptor beta chains share one sample of origin, sequenced in a study of cytomegalovirus exposure and HLA in healthy donors. 60 Vbeta and 13 Jbeta primers were used in PCR. Only in-frame clones appear in the TCRdb table, and some are missing; sequencing was by immunoSEQ multiplex PCR. This table lists 100,000 to 150,000 clones. Material for sequencing was PBMCs. These receptors all come from a young man in good health and CMV-seronegative.

The chain recombines TRBV28 with TRBJ2-3; 14 bases agree with TRBD2. Looked up from germline, CDR1 is MDHEN and CDR2 is SYDVKM. Trimming removed 7 bases from V and 4 bases from J; junction bases left unmatched: 4. The CDR3 has 15 residues. This CDR3 reads CASIMGLAGADTQYF. CDR3 in DNA: TGTGCCAGCATCATGGGACTAGCGGGAGCAGATACGCAGTATTTT.

The chain carries TRBV15 and TRBJ2-5; 10 bases fit TRBD2. The CDR3 is 15 amino acids. V trimming: 2 bases; J trimming: 11 bases; junction bases outside the gene matches: 11. CDR1 is LNHNV, CDR2 YYDKDF, per germline (reference sequence). In DNA form, the CDR3 reads TGTGCCACCAGCAGACTACAAGCGGGAGGGCCAGAGCAGTACTTC. Amino acids: CATSRLQAGGPEQYF. Based on the CDR3 plus reference TRBV15 and TRBJ2-5, the full variable domain is DAMVIQNPRYQVTQFGKPVTLSCSQTLNHNVMYWYQQKSSQAPKLLFHYYDKDFNNEADTPDNFQSRRPNTSFCFLDIRSPGLGDTAMYLCATSRLQAGGPEQYFGPGTRLLVL.